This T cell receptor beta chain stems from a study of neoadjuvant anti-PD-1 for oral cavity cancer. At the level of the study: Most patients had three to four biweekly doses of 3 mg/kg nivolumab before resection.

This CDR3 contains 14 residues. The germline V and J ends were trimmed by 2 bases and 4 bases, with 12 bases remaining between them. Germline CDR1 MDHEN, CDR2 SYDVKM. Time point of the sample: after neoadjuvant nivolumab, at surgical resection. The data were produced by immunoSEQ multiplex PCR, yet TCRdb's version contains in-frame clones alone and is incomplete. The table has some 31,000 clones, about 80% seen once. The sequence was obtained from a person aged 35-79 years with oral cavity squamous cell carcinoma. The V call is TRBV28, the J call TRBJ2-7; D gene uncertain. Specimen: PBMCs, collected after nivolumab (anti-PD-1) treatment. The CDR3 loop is CASSLVGTRYEQYF. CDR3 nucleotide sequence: TGTGCCAGCAGTTTAGTAGGCACCCGGTACGAGCAGTACTTC.